This TCR beta chain stems from a study of T cell repertoires in cytomegalovirus infection. Trimming pared 2 bases from V and 6 bases from J, leaving 16 bases between. This CDR3 spans 15 amino acids. The germline CDR1 and CDR2 sequences are MNHNS and SASEGT. TCRdb called the reads again in MiXCR, with one record for every CDR3 protein. The sample yields under 250,000 distinct CDR3 sequences, over 9% seen once. The V call is TRBV6-1, the J call TRBJ1-1; D possibly corresponds to TRBD1 (6 bases). Source material: PBMCs. This TCR was recovered from a human donor in good health (CMV status not recorded). Some clones in this sample may be carry-over from other donors' samples. As DNA, the CDR3 is TGTGCCAGCAGTGAATGGGTGGGGGCGATCGCTGAAGCTTTCTTT. Its translation is CASSEWVGAIAEAFF.